A selection of T cell receptor beta chains follows, all from one sample in a study of blood T cell repertoires in COVID-19. Some clones are missing from TCRdb's copy, which holds only in-frame ones; the method was immunoSEQ multiplex PCR. The sample yields roughly 160,000 clones, about 86% seen once. The sequencing input was peripheral blood. These receptors originate from a man aged 18 to 29 with acute or convalescent COVID-19. The CDR3 runs from the conserved cysteine through the conserved F or W. The order of the fields is CDR3 protein, V gene.

CASRPGQGSLAALHF | TRBV28
CASSWERNTEAFF | TRBV12-3/TRBV12-4
CASSKTGSNTEAFF | TRBV6-5
CASSVASTDTQYF | TRBV2
CASSIGPAYSSYNSPLHF | TRBV19
CASSFRGAGELFF | TRBV7-3
CASSPGIPGSGNTIYF | TRBV27
CASRGQPWGATEAFF | TRBV11-2
CASSLWGLAGPTGTGELFF | TRBV7-9
CASRPQRRNTGELFF | TRBV5-1
CASSLDLGQNTEAFF | TRBV7-9
CASSHKDSNTGELFF | TRBV7-9
CASSLGPQGTGNTIYF | TRBV7-6
CASSAADRSWGTGELFF | TRBV5-1
CASSPGGGYSGNTIYF | TRBV18
CAWSPRTYEQYF | TRBV30
CAWEQGADIQYF | TRBV30
CASSIGVGGEGNQPQHF | TRBV19
CASSFIREHQPQHF | TRBV28
CASNKDGNYGYTF | TRBV19
CASTMDRDDYGYTF | TRBV2
CASSEWGERRKKKLRGYTF | TRBV10-1
CASSVGGDGWEKLFF | TRBV9
CASSVGYATYNEQFF | TRBV9
CASSPGDISYNEQFF | TRBV9
CASSSSRGGVYTDTQYF | TRBV7-8
CASSQVPGGGGFYEQFF | TRBV4-1
CASSLGGTNTEAFF | TRBV27
CASSLRGGVGSNSPLHF | TRBV7-2
CASSQMGQGADGYTF | TRBV3-1/TRBV3-2
CASSAGTGKTDTQYF | TRBV9
CAWGGLAGNEQFF | TRBV30
CASSWTSGGNTGELFF | TRBV18
CASSQITGSEFGTDTQYF | TRBV5-6
CASSQGQGVSSPLHF | TRBV4-1
CASSLTTGDRTDTQYF | TRBV5-1
CASRDTGTASYEQYF | TRBV10-2
CASSFPTGGVGTEAFF | TRBV11-1
CSEDRGRDYYYEQYF | TRBV29-1
CASSYGDGGAEAFF | TRBV6-1
CASSSGLAGGLSYNEQFF | TRBV5-4
CASSEPPGGGSGNTIYF | TRBV25-1
CASSRDRKETQYF | TRBV6-5
CASSRGGGRTGELFF | TRBV19
CATSRPLRLVTTDTQYF | TRBV15
CASSLGGNTIYF | TRBV7-9
CASSLWKGRGGSYNSPLHF | TRBV28
CSVASGQGAEQFF | TRBV29-1
CASRDRGFQRNEQFF | TRBV19